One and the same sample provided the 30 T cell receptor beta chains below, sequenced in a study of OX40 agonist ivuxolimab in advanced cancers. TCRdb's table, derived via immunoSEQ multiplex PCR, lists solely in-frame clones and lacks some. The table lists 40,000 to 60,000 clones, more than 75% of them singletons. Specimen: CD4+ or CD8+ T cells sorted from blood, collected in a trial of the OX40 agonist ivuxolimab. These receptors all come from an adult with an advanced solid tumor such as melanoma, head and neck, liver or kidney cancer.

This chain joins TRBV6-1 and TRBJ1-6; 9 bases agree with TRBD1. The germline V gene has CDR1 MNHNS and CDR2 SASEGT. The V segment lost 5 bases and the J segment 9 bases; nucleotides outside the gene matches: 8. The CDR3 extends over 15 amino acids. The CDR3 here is CASSSGQGQGSPLHF. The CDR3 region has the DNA TGTGCCAGCAGTTCAGGACAGGGACAGGGTTCACCCCTCCACTTT.

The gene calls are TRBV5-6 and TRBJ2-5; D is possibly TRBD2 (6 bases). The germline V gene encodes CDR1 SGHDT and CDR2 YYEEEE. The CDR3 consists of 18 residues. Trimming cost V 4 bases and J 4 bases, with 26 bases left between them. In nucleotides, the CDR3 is TGTGCCAGCAGCAACGAACTCGATAACGGGAGATCTGTAGAGACCCAGTACTTC. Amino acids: CASSNELDNGRSVETQYF.

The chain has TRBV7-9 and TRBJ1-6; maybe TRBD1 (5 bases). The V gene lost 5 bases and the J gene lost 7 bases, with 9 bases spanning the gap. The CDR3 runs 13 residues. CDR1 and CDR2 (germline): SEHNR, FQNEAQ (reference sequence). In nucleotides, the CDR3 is TGTGCCAGCAGCCCGCAGGGAAATTCACCCCTCCACTTT. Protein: CASSPQGNSPLHF. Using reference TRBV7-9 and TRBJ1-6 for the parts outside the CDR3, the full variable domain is DTGVSQNPRHKITKRGQNVTFRCDPISEHNRLYWYRQTLGQGPEFLTYFQNEAQLEKSRLLSDRFSAERPKGSFSTLEIQRTEQGDSAMYLCASSPQGNSPLHFGNGTRLTVT.

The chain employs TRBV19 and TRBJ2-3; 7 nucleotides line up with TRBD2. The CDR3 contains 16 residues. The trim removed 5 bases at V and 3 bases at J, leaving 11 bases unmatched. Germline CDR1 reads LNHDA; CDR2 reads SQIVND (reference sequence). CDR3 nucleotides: TGTGCCAGTAGTTTGGAGCGGGGAACTTATACAGATACGCAGTATTTT. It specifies CASSLERGTYTDTQYF.

CDR3 sequence: CASSLGGGPPETFF. The CDR3 DNA follows: TGTGCCAGCAGCCTGGGAGGAGGGCCCCCTGAGACTTTCTTT. The rearrangement links TRBV7-9 to TRBJ1-1; D call uncertain. V shed 5 bases and J shed 12 bases, with 22 bases lying between them. Germline V gene data show CDR1 as SEHNR and CDR2 as FQNEAQ (reference sequence). The CDR3 contains 14 residues.

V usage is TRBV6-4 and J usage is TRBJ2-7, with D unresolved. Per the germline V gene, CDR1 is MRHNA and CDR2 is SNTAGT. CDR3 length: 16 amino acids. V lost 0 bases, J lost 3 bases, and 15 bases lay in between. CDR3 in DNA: TGTGCCAGCAGTGACTCGCATCCGGGCTTCCGCTACGAGCAGTACTTC. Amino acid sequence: CASSDSHPGFRYEQYF.

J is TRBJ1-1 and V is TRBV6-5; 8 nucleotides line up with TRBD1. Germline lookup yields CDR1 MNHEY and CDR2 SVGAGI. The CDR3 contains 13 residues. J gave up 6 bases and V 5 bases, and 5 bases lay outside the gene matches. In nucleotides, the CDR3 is TGTGCCAGCAGTCCACAGGGGGAGGCTGAAGCTTTCTTT. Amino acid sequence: CASSPQGEAEAFF.

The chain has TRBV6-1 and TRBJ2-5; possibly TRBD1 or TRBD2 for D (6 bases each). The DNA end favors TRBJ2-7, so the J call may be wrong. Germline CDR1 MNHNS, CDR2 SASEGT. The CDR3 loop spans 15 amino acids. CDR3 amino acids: CASSEHGGPSYEQYF. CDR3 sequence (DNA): TGTGCCAGCAGTGAACATGGGGGGCCGTCCTACGAGCAGTACTTC.

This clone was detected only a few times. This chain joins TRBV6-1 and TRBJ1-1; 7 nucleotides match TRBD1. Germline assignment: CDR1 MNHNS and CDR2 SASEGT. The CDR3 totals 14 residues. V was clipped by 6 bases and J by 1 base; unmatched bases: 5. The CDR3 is CASRDQGGNTEAFF. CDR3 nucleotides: TGTGCCAGCAGGGATCAGGGGGGGAACACTGAAGCTTTCTTT.

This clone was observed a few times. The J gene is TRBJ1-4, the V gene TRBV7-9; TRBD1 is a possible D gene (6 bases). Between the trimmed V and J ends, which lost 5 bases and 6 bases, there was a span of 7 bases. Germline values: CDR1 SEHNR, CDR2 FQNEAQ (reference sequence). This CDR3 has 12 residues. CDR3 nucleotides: TGTGCCAGCAGCCGGACAGATGAAAAACTGTTTTTT. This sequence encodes CASSRTDEKLFF. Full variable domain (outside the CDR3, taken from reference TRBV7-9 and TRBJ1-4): DTGVSQNPRHKITKRGQNVTFRCDPISEHNRLYWYRQTLGQGPEFLTYFQNEAQLEKSRLLSDRFSAERPKGSFSTLEIQRTEQGDSAMYLCASSRTDEKLFFGSGTQLSVL.

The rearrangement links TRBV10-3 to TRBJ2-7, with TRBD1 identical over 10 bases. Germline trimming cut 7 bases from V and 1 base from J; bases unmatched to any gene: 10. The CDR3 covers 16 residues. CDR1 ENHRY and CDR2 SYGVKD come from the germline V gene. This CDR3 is CAITGQGVGRSYEQYF. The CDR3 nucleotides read TGTGCCATCACCGGACAGGGGGTCGGGAGGTCCTACGAGCAGTACTTC.

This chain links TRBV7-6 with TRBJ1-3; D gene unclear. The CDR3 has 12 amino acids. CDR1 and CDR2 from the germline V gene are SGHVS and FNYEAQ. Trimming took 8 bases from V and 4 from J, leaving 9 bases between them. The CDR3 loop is CASGSSGNTIYF. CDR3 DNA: TGTGCCAGCGGATCGTCGGGAAACACCATATATTTT.

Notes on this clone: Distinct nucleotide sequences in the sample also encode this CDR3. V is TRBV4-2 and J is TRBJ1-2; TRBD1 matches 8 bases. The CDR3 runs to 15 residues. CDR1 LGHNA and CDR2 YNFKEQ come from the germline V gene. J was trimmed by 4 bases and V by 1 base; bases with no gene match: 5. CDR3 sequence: CASSQGQGLGYGYTF. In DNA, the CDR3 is TGTGCCAGCAGCCAAGGACAGGGGCTCGGCTATGGCTACACCTTC.

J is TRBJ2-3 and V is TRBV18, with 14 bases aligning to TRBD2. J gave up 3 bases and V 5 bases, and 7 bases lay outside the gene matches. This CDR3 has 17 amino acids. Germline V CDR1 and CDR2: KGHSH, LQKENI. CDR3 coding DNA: TGTGCCAGCTCATCGAGCCGACTAGCGGGAGGGACAGATACGCAGTATTTT. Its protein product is CASSSSRLAGGTDTQYF.

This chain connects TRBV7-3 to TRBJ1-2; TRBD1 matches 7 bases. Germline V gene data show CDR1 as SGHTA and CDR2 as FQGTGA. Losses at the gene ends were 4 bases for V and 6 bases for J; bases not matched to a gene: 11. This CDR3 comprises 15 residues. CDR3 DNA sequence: TGTGCCAGCAGCTCCTACGGGACAGCTATTAATGGCTACACCTTC. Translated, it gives CASSSYGTAINGYTF.

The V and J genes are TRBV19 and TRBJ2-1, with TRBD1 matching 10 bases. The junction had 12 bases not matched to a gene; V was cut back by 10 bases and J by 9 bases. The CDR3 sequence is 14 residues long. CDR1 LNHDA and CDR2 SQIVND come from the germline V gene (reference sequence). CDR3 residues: CATTTGGREGEQFF. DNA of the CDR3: TGTGCCACTACGACAGGGGGCAGGGAGGGTGAGCAGTTCTTC.

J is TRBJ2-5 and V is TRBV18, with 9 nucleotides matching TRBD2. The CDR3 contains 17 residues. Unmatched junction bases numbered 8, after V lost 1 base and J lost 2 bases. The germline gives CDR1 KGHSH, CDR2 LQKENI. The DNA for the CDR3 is TGTGCCAGCTCACCACTGGCTAGCGGGGTTCGGCAAGAGACCCAGTACTTC. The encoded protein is CASSPLASGVRQETQYF.

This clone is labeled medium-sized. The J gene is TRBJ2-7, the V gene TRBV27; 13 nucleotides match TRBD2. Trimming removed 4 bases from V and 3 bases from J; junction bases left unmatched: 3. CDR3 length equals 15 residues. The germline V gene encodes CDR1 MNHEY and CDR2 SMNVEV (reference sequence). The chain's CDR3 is CASSSRTSGSYEQYF. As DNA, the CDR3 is TGTGCCAGCAGTTCCCGGACTAGCGGGAGCTACGAGCAGTACTTC.

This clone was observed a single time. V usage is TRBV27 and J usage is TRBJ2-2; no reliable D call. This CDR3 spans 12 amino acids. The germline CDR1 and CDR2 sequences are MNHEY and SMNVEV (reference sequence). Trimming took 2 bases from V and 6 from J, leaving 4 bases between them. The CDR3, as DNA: TGTGCCAGCAGTTTAAATTCCGGGGAGCTGTTTTTT. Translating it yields CASSLNSGELFF.

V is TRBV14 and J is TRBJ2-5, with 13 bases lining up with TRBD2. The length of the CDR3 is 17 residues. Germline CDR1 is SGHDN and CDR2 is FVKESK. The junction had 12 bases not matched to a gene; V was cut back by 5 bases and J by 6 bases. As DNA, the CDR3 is TGTGCCAGCAGCGAGATGAGGACTAGCGGGAGTATAAAGACCCAGTACTTC. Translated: CASSEMRTSGSIKTQYF.

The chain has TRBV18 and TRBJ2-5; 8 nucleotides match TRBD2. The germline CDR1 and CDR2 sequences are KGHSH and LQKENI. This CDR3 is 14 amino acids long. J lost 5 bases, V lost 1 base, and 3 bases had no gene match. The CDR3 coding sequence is TGTGCCAGCTCACCACTGCGGGGGGCCGAGACCCAGTACTTC. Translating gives CASSPLRGAETQYF.

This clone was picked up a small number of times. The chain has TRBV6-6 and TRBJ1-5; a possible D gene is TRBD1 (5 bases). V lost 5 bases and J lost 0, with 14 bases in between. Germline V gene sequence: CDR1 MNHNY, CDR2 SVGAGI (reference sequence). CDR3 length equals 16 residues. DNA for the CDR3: TGTGCCAGCAGTCCGGATAGAGGGACTAGCAATCAGCCCCAGCATTTT. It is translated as CASSPDRGTSNQPQHF.

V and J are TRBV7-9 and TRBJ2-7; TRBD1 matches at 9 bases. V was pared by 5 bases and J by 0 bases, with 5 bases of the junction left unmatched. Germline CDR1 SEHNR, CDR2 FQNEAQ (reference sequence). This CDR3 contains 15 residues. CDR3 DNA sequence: TGTGCCAGCAGCAAGACAGGGGGTAGCTCCTACGAGCAGTACTTC. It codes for CASSKTGGSSYEQYF.

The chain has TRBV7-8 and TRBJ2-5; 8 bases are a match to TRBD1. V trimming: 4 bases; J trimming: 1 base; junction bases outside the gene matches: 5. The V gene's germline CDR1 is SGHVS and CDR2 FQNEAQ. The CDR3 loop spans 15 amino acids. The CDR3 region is CASSSPTGGQETQYF. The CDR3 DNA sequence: TGTGCCAGCAGCTCACCCACAGGGGGCCAAGAGACCCAGTACTTC.

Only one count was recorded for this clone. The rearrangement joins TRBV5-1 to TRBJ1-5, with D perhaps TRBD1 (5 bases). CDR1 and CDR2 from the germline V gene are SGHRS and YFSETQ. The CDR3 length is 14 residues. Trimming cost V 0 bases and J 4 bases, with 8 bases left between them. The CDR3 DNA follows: TGCGCCAGCAGCTTGGCCGGGGGGAATCAGCCCCAGCATTTT. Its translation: CASSLAGGNQPQHF.

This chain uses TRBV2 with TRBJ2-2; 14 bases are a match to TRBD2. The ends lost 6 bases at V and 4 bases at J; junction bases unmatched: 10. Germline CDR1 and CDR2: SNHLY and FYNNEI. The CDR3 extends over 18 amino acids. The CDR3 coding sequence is TGTGCCAGCAGCTTGGGACTAGCGGGGGTCCTAGGCACCGGGGAGCTGTTTTTT. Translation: CASSLGLAGVLGTGELFF. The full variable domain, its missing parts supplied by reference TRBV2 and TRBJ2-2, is EPEVTQTPSHQVTQMGQEVILRCVPISNHLYFYWYRQILGQKVEFLVSFYNNEISEKSEIFDDQFSVERPDGSNFTLKIRSTKLEDSAMYFCASSLGLAGVLGTGELFFGEGSRLTVL.

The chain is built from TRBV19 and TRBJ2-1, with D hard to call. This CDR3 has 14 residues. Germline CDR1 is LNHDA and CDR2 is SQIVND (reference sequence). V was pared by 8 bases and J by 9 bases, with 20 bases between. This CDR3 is CASRSEPLYGEQFF. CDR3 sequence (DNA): TGTGCCAGTCGCTCCGAGCCCCTTTACGGTGAGCAGTTCTTC. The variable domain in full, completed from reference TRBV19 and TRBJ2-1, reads DGGITQSPKYLFRKEGQNVTLSCEQNLNHDAMYWYRQDPGQGLRLIYYSQIVNDFQKGDIAEGYSVSREKKESFPLTVTSAQKNPTAFYLCASRSEPLYGEQFFGPGTRLTVL.

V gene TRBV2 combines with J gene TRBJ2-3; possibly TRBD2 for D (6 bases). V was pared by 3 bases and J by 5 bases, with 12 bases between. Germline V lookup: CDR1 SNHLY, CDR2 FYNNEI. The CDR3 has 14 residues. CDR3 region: CASSDQGGEDTQYF. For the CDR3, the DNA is TGTGCCAGCAGTGATCAGGGAGGTGAAGATACGCAGTATTTT.

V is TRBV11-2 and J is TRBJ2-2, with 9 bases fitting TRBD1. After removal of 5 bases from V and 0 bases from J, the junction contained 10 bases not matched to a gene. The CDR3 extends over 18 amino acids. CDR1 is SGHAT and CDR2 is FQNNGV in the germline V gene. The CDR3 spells CASSPGTGLGSNTGELFF. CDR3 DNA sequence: TGTGCCAGCAGCCCAGGGACAGGGTTGGGATCGAACACCGGGGAGCTGTTTTTT.

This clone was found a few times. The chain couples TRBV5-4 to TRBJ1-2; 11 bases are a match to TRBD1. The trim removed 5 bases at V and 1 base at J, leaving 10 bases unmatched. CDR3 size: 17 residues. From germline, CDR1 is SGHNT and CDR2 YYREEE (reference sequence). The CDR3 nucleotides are TGTGCCAGCAGTCCCGTTAATGGGACAGGGGGTAACTATGGCTACACCTTC. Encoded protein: CASSPVNGTGGNYGYTF.